Here is one TCR beta chain with its context. The antigen remains unidentified. Genomic DNA from each subset was divided evenly over several immunoSEQ plates. TCRdb's table, derived via immunoSEQ multiplex PCR, lists solely in-frame clones and lacks some. The sample shows approximately 600,000 clones, about 95% of them seen only once. This specimen belongs to a study of shared clonotypes between healthy human individuals. CD45RO negativity and positive selection for CCR7 defined naive CD8 cells, a population that excluded terminally differentiated effector memory CD45RA+ cells. All participating donors were Caucasian adults from Nashville, Tennessee. Germline V gene sequence: CDR1 MNHEY, CDR2 SMNVEV (reference sequence). The CDR3 totals 14 residues. The ends were cut back, 7 bases at V and 2 bases at J, with 12 bases in the middle. General study results and limits: Memory subsets had estimated richness that was generally smaller than that of naive subsets. All-four-donor shared clonotypes had higher generation probabilities than non-shared clonotypes did.

The chain carries TRBV27 and TRBJ2-1; TRBD2 might be the D (7 bases). The TCR sequence derives from a woman younger than 45 in good health. The specimen was naive CD8+ T cells sorted from blood. For the CDR3, the DNA is TGTGCCAGCACCTGGGGGGGCGCCTACAATGAGCAGTTCTTC. Translated: CASTWGGAYNEQFF.